This T cell receptor (beta chain) was captured by sequencing in a study of cytomegalovirus exposure and HLA in healthy donors. The sample holds one count of this clone. 60 Vbeta and 13 Jbeta primers were used in PCR. TCRdb's copy holds only in-frame clones and misses some; the assay was immunoSEQ multiplex PCR. The sample lists around 150,000 clones; approximately 84% were seen once. The V gene's germline CDR1 is LNHNV and CDR2 YYDKDF (reference sequence). The V and J ends lost 8 bases and 1 base respectively, with 17 bases between them. The CDR3 contains 15 residues. Sequencing used PBMCs. This TCR came from a man between 18 and 29 years old in good health and CMV-seropositive. This chain connects TRBV15 to TRBJ1-1; D is perhaps TRBD1 (6 bases). The CDR3 sequence is CATHPTDRANTEAFF. The CDR3, as DNA: TGTGCCACCCACCCCACGGACAGAGCGAACACTGAAGCTTTCTTT. Full variable domain (outside the CDR3, taken from reference TRBV15 and TRBJ1-1): DAMVIQNPRYQVTQFGKPVTLSCSQTLNHNVMYWYQQKSSQAPKLLFHYYDKDFNNEADTPDNFQSRRPNTSFCFLDIRSPGLGDTAMYLCATHPTDRANTEAFFGQGTRLTVV.